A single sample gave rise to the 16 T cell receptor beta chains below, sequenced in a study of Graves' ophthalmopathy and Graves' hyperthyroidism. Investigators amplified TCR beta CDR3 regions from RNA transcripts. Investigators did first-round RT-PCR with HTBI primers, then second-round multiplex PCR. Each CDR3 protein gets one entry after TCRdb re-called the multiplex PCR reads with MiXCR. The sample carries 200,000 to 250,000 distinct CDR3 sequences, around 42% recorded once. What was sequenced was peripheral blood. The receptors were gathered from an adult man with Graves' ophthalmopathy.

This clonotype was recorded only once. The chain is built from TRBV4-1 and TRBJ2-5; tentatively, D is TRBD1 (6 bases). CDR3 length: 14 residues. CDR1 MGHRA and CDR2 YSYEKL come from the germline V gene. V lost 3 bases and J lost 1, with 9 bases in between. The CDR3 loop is CASSQYRVQETQYF. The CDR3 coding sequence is TGCGCCAGCAGCCAGTACAGGGTCCAAGAGACCCAGTACTTC.

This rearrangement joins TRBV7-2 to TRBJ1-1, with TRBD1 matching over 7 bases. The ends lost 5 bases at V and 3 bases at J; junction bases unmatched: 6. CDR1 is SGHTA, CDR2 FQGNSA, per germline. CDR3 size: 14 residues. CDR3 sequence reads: CASSIQGGYTEAFF. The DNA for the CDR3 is TGTGCCAGCAGCATCCAGGGGGGTTACACTGAAGCTTTCTTT.

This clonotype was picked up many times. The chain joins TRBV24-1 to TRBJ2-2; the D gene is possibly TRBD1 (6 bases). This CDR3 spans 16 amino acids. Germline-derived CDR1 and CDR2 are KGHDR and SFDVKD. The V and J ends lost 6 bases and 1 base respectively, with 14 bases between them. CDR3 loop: CATSSQSQGNTGELFF. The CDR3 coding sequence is TGTGCCACCAGTTCTCAATCACAGGGGAACACCGGGGAGCTGTTTTTT.

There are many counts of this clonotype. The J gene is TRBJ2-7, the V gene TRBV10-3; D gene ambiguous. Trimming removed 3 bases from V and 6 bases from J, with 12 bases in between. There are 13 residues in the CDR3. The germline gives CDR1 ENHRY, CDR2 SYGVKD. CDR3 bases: TGTGCCATCAGTGATGGGCAGGCCAGCGAGCAGTACTTC. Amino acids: CAISDGQASEQYF.

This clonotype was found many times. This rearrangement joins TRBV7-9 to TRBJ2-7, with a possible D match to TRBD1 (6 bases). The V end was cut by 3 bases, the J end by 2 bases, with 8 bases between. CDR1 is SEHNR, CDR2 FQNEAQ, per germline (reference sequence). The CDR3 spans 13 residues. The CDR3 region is CASSFQGTYEQYF. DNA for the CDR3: TGTGCCAGCAGCTTCCAGGGGACCTACGAGCAGTACTTC.

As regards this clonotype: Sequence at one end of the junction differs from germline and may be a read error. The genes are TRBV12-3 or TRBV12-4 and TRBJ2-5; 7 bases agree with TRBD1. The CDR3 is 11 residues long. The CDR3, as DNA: TGTGCCAGCCGTTTTCAGGGGGCCCAGTACTTC. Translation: CASRFQGAQYF.

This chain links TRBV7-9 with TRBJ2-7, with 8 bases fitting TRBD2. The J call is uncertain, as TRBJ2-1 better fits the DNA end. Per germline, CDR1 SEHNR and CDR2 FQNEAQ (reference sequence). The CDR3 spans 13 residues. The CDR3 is CASSFGREARQFF. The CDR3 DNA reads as TGTGCCAGCAGCTTCGGGCGGGAGGCACGGCAGTTCTTC.

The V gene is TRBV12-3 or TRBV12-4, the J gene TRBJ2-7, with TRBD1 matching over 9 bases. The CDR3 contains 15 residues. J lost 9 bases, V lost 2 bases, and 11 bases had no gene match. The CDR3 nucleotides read TGTGCCAGCAGTTTAACAACAGGGGGCGGAAGCAGGCAGTACTTC. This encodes CASSLTTGGGSRQYF.

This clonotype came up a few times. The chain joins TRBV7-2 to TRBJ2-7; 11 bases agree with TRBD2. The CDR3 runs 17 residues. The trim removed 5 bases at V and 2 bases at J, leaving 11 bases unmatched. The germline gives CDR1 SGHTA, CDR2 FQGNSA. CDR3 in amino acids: CASSRKGLAEPAYEQYF. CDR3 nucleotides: TGTGCCAGCAGCCGAAAGGGACTAGCGGAACCTGCCTACGAGCAGTACTTC.

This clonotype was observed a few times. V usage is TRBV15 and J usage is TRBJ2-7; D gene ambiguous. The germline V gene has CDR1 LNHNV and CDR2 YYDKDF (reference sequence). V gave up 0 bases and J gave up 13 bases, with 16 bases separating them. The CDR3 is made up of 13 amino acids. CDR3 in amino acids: CATSREPAAASYF. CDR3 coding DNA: TGTGCCACCAGCAGAGAGCCGGCGGCAGCGAGTTACTTC.

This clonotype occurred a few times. The CDR3 coding sequence is TGCAGCCAGGCCCCTTATAGCAATCAGCCCCAGCATTTT. Amino acid sequence: CSQAPYSNQPQHF. V gene TRBV20-1 combines with J gene TRBJ1-5; no clear D. Looked up from germline, CDR1 is DFQATT and CDR2 is SNEGSKA (reference sequence). This CDR3 spans 13 amino acids.

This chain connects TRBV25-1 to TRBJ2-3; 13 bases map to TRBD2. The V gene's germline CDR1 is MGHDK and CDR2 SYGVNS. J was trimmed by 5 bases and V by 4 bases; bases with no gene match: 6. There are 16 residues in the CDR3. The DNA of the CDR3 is TGTGCCAGCAGTGGGACTAGCGGGAGTTTAATAGATACGCAGTATTTT. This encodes CASSGTSGSLIDTQYF. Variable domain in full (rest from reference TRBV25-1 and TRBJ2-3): EADIYQTPRYLVIGTGKKITLECSQTMGHDKMYWYQQDPGMELHLIHYSYGVNSTEKGDLSSESTVSRIRTEHFPLTLESARPSHTSQYLCASSGTSGSLIDTQYFGPGTRLTVL.

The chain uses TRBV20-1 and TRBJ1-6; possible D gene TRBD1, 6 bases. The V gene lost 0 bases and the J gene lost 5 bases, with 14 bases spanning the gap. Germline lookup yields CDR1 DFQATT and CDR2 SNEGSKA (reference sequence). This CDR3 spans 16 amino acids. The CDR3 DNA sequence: TGCAGTGCTAGAGAGCGTTGGGGGCTGAATAATTCACCCCTCCACTTT. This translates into CSARERWGLNNSPLHF.

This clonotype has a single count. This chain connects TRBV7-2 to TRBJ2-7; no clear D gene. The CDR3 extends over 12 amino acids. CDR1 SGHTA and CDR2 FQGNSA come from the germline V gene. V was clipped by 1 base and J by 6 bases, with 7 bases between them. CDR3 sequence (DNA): TGTGCCAGCAGCTTAGGGGTCTCCGAGCAGTACTTC. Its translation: CASSLGVSEQYF.

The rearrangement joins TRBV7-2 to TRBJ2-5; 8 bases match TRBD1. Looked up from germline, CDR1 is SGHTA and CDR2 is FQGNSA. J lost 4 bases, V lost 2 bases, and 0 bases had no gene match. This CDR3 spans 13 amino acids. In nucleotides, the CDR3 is TGTGCCAGCAGCTTACAGGGGGCAGAGACCCAGTACTTC. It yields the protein CASSLQGAETQYF. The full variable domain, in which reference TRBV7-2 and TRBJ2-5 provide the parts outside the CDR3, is GAGVSQSPSNKVTEKGKDVELRCDPISGHTALYWYRQSLGQGLEFLIYFQGNSAPDKSGLPSDRFSAERTGGSVSTLTIQRTQQEDSAVYLCASSLQGAETQYFGPGTRLLVL.

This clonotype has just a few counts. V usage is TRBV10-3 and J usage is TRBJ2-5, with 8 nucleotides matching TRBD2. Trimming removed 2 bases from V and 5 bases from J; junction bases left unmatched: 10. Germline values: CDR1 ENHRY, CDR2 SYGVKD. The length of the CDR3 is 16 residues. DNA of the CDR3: TGTGCCATCAGTGAGCCTCAGCGGGAGAGCACGGAGACCCAGTACTTC. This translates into CAISEPQRESTETQYF.